This T cell receptor beta chain was found in a study of beta chain features in type 1 diabetes. Study overall: Comparable age, gender and cell yields were observed in patients relative to healthy donors. Study-wide results and limits: Shortening of TCRB CDR3s, moderate but significant, appeared in all four CD4+ subsets of Type 1 diabetes patients. VDJ junctions in type 1 diabetes patients carried more deletions and fewer insertions.

The isolated RNA, all of it, was reverse transcribed, so expressed TCRB transcripts were what got sequenced. Approximately 3.6 million reads, on average, came from each naive, central memory and regulatory T cell sample. The data were produced by immunoSEQ multiplex PCR, yet TCRdb's version contains in-frame clones alone and is incomplete. Altogether under 250,000 clones are present, approximately 13% being singletons, with the ten largest covering approximately 0.02%. This CDR3 contains 15 residues. The germline V gene has CDR1 LNHNV and CDR2 YYDKDF (reference sequence). The ends were cut back, 1 base at V and 3 bases at J, with 13 bases in the middle. Turning to this clone: As yet, its antigen is unknown.

This receptor was identified in a man aged 25-45 years with type 1 diabetes. The sequencing sample was made of naive CD4+ T cells from blood. The V call is TRBV15, the J call TRBJ2-7; tentative D call: TRBD1 (5 bases). The CDR3 loop reads CATSRARQGIYEQYF. The CDR3 DNA follows: TGTGCCACCAGCAGAGCGAGGCAGGGTATCTACGAGCAGTACTTC.